This T cell receptor beta chain came from a study of T cells in women clearing cervical HPV infection. Comment on this clone: From the germline J gene comes the end of the CDR3, since the read stops 3 residues before it.

Per the germline V gene, CDR1 is SGHRS and CDR2 is YFSETQ. CDR3 length: 16 amino acids. The V gene lost 0 bases and the J gene lost 0 bases, with 10 bases spanning the gap. Data came from immunoSEQ multiplex PCR; TCRdb stores just in-frame clones and leaves some out. This table holds 30,000 to 45,000 clones. This receptor was obtained from a woman aged 18-70 years with a cervical HPV16 infection that either progressed to CIN3+ or cleared (not recorded which). Material for sequencing was blood buffy coat. This chain links TRBV5-1 with TRBJ1-3; D is perhaps TRBD1 (5 bases). The part of the CDR3 DNA that was read is TGCGCCAGCAGCTTGGGGACGGGGGGCTCTGGAAACACC. Its protein is CASSLGTGGSGNT. In full, the CDR3 is CASSLGTGGSGNTIYF.